The present T cell receptor (beta chain) was sequenced within a study of blood T cell repertoires in COVID-19 (dated by TCRdb to the early 2020s). In the study overall: Samples from collaborators originated in the United States, Italy and Spain and spanned both the acute and convalescent phases of COVID-19. The material from the prospective study consisted of cDNA or gDNA derived from T cells, B-cell-depleted T cells, or PBMCs. The dataset comprised deeply sampled blood TCRbeta repertoires from subjects exposed to, actively infected with, or recovered from COVID-19. The repertoires were made available in a free public database intended to serve as a resource for research on the immune response to SARS-CoV-2. The samples were drawn from two sources: the first 160 participants of the ongoing ImmuneRACE study, and 950 to 1,500 subjects contributed by 6 global collaborators. Nearly every sample came with metadata listing a de-identified subject ID, COVID-19 status, age in years and sex. Where available, HLA class I and class II types were obtained from metadata supplied by the sample provider rather than from assay-based typing.

General study outcomes and caveats: Clinical and demographic metadata were provided uncurated, with the amount varying by source and participant.

Each collaborating institution followed its own protocols to collect whole blood in K2EDTA tubes. For TCRbeta analysis, collaborator samples were shipped as frozen whole blood, as isolated PBMCs, or as DNA extracted from either sample type. On this clone: The clone's antigen remains unknown. No base qualities exist here, and no much larger clone lies one base off it.

Clipping removes 0 bases from V and 1 base from J, with 2 as the unmatched junction base count. The CDR3 spans 16 residues, from the cysteine through the phenylalanine. Only the CDR3 part of the read is kept: 48 bases, read in frame from the first base. CDR1 SGHTS and CDR2 YDEGEE are derived from the germline V gene. TCRbeta CDR3 regions were amplified from genomic DNA by means of the immunoSEQ Assay, a bias-controlled multiplex PCR. The authors' analysis ran thus. The number of nucleated cells in each sample was estimated by amplification of reference gene primers within the assay. Sequence reads were collapsed and filtered to measure the absolute abundance of every unique TCRbeta CDR3 rearrangement. For each sample, productive Simpson clonality was calculated as the square root of Simpson's diversity index across productive rearrangements. Entries here come from immuneACCESS through TCRdb and include only in-frame sequences with V and J called. Some clones fail to appear in such tables; in the studies checked, an unresolved V gene covers under half of the shortfall, and the cause of the remainder is unknown. The V and J calls and the clone size are those of that table, but D and trimming were determined from the DNA. The sample table lists under 130,000 clones, around 90% of them with a count of one. The leading ten clones occupy around 3.1% of the sample.

The rearranged segments are TRBV5-8 and TRBJ2-2; TRBD1 matches 8 bases in the middle. Sequenced input: peripheral blood. This TCR derives from a man aged 50 to 59 in a cohort sampled during active COVID-19. The CDR3 sequence is CASSLGTGLNTGELFF. The nucleotide sequence reads as follows: TGTGCCAGCAGCTTGGGGACAGGGTTGAACACCGGGGAGCTGTTTTTT. Supplemented by the reference TRBV5-8 and TRBJ2-2 proteins around the CDR3, the complete variable domain is EAGVTQSPTHLIKTRGQQATLRCSPISGHTSVYWYQQALGLGLQFLLWYDEGEERNRGNFPPRFSGRQFPNYSSELNVNALELEDSALYLCASSLGTGLNTGELFFGEGSRLTVL.